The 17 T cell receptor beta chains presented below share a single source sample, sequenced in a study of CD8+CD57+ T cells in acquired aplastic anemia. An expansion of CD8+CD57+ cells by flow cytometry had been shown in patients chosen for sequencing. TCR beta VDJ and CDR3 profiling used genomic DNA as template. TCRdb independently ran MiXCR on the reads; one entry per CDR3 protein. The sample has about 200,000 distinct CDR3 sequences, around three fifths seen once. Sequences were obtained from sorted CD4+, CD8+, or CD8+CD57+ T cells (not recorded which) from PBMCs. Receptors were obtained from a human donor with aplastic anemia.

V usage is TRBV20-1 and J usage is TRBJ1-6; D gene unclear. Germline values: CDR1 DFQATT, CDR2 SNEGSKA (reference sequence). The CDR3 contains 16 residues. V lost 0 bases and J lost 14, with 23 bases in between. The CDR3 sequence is CSAREQTRSVSFTLHF. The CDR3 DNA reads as TGCAGTGCTAGAGAGCAGACCCGATCGGTCAGTTTCACCCTCCACTTT.

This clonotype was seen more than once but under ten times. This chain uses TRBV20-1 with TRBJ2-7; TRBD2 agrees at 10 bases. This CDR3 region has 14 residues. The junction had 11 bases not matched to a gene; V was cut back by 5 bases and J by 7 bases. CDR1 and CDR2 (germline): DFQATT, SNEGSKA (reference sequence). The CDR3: CSARSSGGPLEQYF. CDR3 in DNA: TGCAGTGCTCGGAGTAGCGGGGGGCCTCTGGAGCAGTACTTC.

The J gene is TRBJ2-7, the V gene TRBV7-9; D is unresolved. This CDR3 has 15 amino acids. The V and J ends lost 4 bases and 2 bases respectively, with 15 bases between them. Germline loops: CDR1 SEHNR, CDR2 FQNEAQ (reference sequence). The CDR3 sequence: CASSYLGMGTYEQYF. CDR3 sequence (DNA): TGTGCCAGCAGCTACCTGGGAATGGGTACCTACGAGCAGTACTTC.

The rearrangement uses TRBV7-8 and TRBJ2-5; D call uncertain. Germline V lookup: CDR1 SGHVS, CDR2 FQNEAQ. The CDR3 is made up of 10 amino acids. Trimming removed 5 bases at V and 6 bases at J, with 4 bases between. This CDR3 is CASSGKTQYF. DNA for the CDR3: TGTGCCAGCAGCGGGAAGACCCAGTACTTC.

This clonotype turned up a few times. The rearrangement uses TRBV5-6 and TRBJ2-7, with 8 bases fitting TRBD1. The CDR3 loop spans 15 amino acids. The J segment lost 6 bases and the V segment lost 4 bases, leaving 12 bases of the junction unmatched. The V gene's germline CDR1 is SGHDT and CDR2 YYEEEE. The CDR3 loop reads CASSPITGGWSEQYF. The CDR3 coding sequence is TGTGCCAGCAGCCCAATCACAGGGGGATGGAGCGAGCAGTACTTC.

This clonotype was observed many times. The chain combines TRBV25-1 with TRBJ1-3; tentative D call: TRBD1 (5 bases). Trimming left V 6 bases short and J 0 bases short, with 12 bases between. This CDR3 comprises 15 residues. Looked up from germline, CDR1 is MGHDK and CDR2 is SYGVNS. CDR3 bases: TGTGCCAGCAGCAGCGGACAAAGCTCTGGAAACACCATATATTTT. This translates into CASSSGQSSGNTIYF.

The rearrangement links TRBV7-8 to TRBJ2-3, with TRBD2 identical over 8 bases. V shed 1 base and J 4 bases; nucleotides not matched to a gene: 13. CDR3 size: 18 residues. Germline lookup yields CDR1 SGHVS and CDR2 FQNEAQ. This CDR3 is CASSLEESGGLLPDTQYF. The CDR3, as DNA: TGTGCCAGCAGCTTAGAGGAGTCGGGAGGGCTGCTTCCAGATACGCAGTATTTT.

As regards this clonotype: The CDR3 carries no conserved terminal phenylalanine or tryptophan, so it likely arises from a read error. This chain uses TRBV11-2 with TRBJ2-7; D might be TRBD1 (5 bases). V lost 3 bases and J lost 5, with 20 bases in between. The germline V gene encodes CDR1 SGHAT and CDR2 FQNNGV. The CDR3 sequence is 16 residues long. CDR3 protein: CASSLSRRPGPHEQYL. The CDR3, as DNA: TGTGCCAGCAGCTTGAGCCGAAGACCAGGGCCCCACGAGCAGTACCTC.

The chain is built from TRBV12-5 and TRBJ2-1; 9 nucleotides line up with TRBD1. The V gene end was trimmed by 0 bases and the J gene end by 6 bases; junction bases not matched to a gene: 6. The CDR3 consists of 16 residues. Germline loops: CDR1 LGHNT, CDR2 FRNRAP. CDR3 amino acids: CASGLVIGQGINEQFF. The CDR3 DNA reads TGTGCTAGTGGTTTGGTAATCGGACAGGGGATCAATGAGCAGTTCTTC.

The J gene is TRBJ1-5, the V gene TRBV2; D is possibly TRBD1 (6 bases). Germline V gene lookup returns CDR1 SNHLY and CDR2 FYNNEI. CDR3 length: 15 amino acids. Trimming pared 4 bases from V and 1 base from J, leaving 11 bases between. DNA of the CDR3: TGTGCCAGCAGTGGTTGGGGGGGCAGCAATCAGCCCCAGCATTTT. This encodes CASSGWGGSNQPQHF.

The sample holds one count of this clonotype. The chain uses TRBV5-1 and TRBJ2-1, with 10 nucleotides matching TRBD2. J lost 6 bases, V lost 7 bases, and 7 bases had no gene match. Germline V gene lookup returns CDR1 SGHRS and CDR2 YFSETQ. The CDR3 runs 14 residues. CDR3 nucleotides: TGCGCCAGCCGGACTCTAGCGGGAGTCAATGAGCAGTTCTTC. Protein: CASRTLAGVNEQFF.

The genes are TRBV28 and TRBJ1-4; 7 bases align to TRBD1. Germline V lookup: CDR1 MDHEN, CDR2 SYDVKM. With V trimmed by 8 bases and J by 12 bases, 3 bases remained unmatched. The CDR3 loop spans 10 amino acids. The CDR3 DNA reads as TGTGCCAGCCGGAGGGGGCAACTGTTTTTT. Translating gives CASRRGQLFF.

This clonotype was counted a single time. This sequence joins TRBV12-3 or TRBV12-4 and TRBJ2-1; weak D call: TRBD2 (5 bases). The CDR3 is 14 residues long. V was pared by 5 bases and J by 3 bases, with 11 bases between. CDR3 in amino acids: CASSIRLYYNEQFF. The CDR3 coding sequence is TGTGCCAGCAGTATCAGACTATACTACAATGAGCAGTTCTTC.

As DNA, the CDR3 is TGTGCCAGCAGCCCACAATCCGGGACCGCAGGCGAGCAGTACTTC. Protein product: CASSPQSGTAGEQYF. This rearrangement joins TRBV9 to TRBJ2-7; D possibly matches TRBD1 or TRBD2 (5 bases each). This CDR3 comprises 15 residues. Looked up from germline, CDR1 is SGDLS and CDR2 is YYNGEE. V gave up 4 bases and J gave up 6 bases, with 20 bases separating them.

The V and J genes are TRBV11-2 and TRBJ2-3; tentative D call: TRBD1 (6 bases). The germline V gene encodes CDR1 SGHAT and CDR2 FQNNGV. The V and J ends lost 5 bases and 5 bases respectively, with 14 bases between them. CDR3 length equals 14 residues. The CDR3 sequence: CASSLQQGLDTQYF. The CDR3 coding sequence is TGTGCCAGCAGCCTCCAACAGGGTCTAGATACGCAGTATTTT.

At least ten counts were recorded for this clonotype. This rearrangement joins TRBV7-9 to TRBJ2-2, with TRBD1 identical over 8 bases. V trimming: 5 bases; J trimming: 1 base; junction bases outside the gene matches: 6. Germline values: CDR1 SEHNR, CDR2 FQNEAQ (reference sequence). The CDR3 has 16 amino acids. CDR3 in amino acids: CASSPFDRGNTGELFF. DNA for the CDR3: TGTGCCAGCAGCCCGTTCGACAGGGGGAACACCGGGGAGCTGTTTTTT.

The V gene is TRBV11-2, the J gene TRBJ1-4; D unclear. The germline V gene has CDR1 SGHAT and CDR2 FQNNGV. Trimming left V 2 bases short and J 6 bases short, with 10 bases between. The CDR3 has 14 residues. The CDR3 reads CASSLRGSDEKLFF. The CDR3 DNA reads TGTGCCAGCAGCTTACGGGGATCTGATGAAAAACTGTTTTTT.